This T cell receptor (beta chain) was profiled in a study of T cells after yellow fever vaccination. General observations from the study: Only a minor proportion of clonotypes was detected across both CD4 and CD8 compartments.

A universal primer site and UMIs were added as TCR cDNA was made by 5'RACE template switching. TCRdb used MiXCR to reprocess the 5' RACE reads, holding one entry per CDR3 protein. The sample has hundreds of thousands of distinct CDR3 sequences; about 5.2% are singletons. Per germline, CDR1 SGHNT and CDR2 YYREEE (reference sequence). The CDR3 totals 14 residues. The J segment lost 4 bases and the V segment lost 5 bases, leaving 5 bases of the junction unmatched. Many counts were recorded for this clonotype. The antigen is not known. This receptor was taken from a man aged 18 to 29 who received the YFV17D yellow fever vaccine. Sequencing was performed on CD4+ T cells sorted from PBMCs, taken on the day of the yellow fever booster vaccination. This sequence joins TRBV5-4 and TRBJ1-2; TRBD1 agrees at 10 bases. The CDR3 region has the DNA TGTGCCAGCAGAACCGGGACAGGGGTCTATGGCTACACCTTC. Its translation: CASRTGTGVYGYTF.